These 17 T cell receptor beta chains were all obtained from the same sample, sequenced in a study of blood T cell repertoires in COVID-19. Here immunoSEQ multiplex PCR was the method, and the copy in TCRdb shows in-frame clones only, minus some. The sample contains over 55,000 clones, 84% of which appear only once. Material for sequencing was peripheral blood. The source is a man aged 50-59 years with active COVID-19.

The CDR3 DNA sequence: TGTGCCAGCAACTTTCCCATCTATGGCTACACCTTC. It encodes CASNFPIYGYTF. This rearrangement joins TRBV21-1 to TRBJ1-2. TRBV21-1 is deemed a pseudogene. The CDR3 consists of 12 residues.

V and J are TRBV7-9 and TRBJ1-1; no definite D call. Germline-derived CDR1 and CDR2 are SEHNR and FQNEAQ (reference sequence). The CDR3 is 14 amino acids. Trimming took off 2 bases at V and 4 bases at J, with 11 bases between the two ends. The CDR3 coding sequence is TGTGCCAGCAGCTTACAGGAAATTTCCACTGAAGCTTTCTTT. Translation: CASSLQEISTEAFF.

In this sample, this clone turned up once. V is TRBV19 and J is TRBJ2-5; 9 nucleotides align to TRBD2. The CDR3 runs to 16 residues. V shed 6 bases and J 1 base; nucleotides not matched to a gene: 9. The germline V gene encodes CDR1 LNHDA and CDR2 SQIVND (reference sequence). DNA of the CDR3: TGTGCCAGTAGCAGGATAGCGGGAGCCCTCCAAGAGACCCAGTACTTC. Protein: CASSRIAGALQETQYF.

The gene calls are TRBV20-1 and TRBJ1-2; unclear D gene. CDR1 and CDR2 (germline): DFQATT, SNEGSKA (reference sequence). The CDR3 is 11 amino acids. V gave up 7 bases and J gave up 0 bases, with 6 bases separating them. The CDR3 sequence: CSVRTNYGYTF. DNA of the CDR3: TGCAGTGTGCGCACTAACTATGGCTACACCTTC.

This clone was seen more than once but under ten times. The V gene is TRBV5-6, the J gene TRBJ2-7, with a possible D match to TRBD2 (6 bases). The CDR3 covers 15 residues. With 0 bases removed from V and 3 bases from J, the gap between germline ends came to 13 bases. Germline-derived CDR1 and CDR2 are SGHDT and YYEEEE. The CDR3: CASSLAPAGIYEQYF. The CDR3 region has the DNA TGTGCCAGCAGCTTGGCCCCGGCGGGGATCTACGAGCAGTACTTC.

This chain links TRBV7-8 with TRBJ2-3; 12 positions match TRBD2. In germline, CDR1 is SGHVS, CDR2 FQNEAQ. This CDR3 comprises 17 residues. J lost 5 bases, V lost 1 base, and 7 bases had no gene match. CDR3 loop: CASSLGRLAGALDTQYF. The CDR3 nucleotides are TGTGCCAGCAGCTTAGGGAGACTAGCGGGAGCCCTAGATACGCAGTATTTT.

The chain couples TRBV6-5 to TRBJ2-3; 7 nucleotides match TRBD1. CDR3 size: 15 residues. Looked up from germline, CDR1 is MNHEY and CDR2 is SVGAGI. V lost 4 bases and J lost 0; bases outside the gene matches: 4. The CDR3 sequence: CASSSGTASTDTQYF. The CDR3 region has the DNA TGTGCCAGCAGTTCCGGGACAGCGAGCACAGATACGCAGTATTTT.

A few counts support this clone. The gene calls are TRBV12-3 or TRBV12-4 and TRBJ2-4, with D perhaps TRBD1 (6 bases). There are 11 residues in the CDR3. Between the trimmed V and J ends, which lost 6 bases and 8 bases, there was a span of 8 bases. The CDR3 region is CASSYRDIQYF. The CDR3 DNA sequence: TGTGCCAGCAGCTACAGGGACATTCAGTACTTC.

To note about this clone: Other DNA sequences of this sample code for an identical CDR3. J is TRBJ1-1 and V is TRBV27; 8 nucleotides align to TRBD1. The ends lost 2 bases at V and 1 base at J; junction bases unmatched: 0. CDR1 and CDR2 (germline): MNHEY, SMNVEV (reference sequence). The CDR3 spans 14 residues. The CDR3, as DNA: TGTGCCAGCAGTTTAGGACAGGGGAACACTGAAGCTTTCTTT. Protein product: CASSLGQGNTEAFF.

This clone was observed a handful of times. The rearrangement links TRBV6-5 to TRBJ2-7, with 8 bases that match TRBD2. The CDR3 runs 15 residues. Germline loops: CDR1 MNHEY, CDR2 SVGAGI. The trim removed 8 bases at V and 5 bases at J, leaving 14 bases unmatched. CDR3 nucleotides: TGTGCCAGCCGCCTTGGGGGCGGGGGGACCCACGAGCAGTACTTC. As protein: CASRLGGGGTHEQYF.

V and J are TRBV6-5 and TRBJ2-7, with TRBD2 matching 11 bases. Germline V gene data show CDR1 as MNHEY and CDR2 as SVGAGI. This CDR3 spans 14 amino acids. After removal of 5 bases from V and 4 bases from J, the junction contained 4 bases not matched to a gene. In DNA form, the CDR3 reads TGTGCCAGCAGTCTTACTAGCGGGGGTTACGAGCAGTACTTC. This translates into CASSLTSGGYEQYF.

The chain carries TRBV5-1 and TRBJ1-3; 8 bases map to TRBD1. The CDR3 is made up of 17 amino acids. CDR1 and CDR2 from the germline V gene are SGHRS and YFSETQ. Trimming took 4 bases from V and 3 from J; bases not matched to a gene: 12. The CDR3 coding sequence is TGCGCCAGCAGCCCCTCCGACAGGGGTGCGGTTGGAAACACCATATATTTT. Its protein product is CASSPSDRGAVGNTIYF.

The gene calls are TRBV14 and TRBJ2-1, with no clear D. The CDR3 is 16 amino acids. Trimming stripped 2 bases from V and 7 bases from J, with 18 bases between. CDR1 and CDR2 from the germline V gene are SGHDN and FVKESK. CDR3 nucleotides: TGTGCCAGCAGCCAACGGAGTGTATATTCGGAGAATGAGCAGTTCTTC. Translating it yields CASSQRSVYSENEQFF. The whole variable domain, filled in from reference TRBV14 and TRBJ2-1, reads EAGVTQFPSHSVIEKGQTVTLRCDPISGHDNLYWYRRVMGKEIKFLLHFVKESKQDESGMPNNRFLAERTGGTYSTLKVQPAELEDSGVYFCASSQRSVYSENEQFFGPGTRLTVL.

This chain links TRBV5-6 with TRBJ2-1; 9 bases agree with TRBD1. CDR3 length: 17 residues. With 3 bases clipped from V and 5 bases from J, the junction kept 12 bases outside the gene matches. Germline V gene data show CDR1 as SGHDT and CDR2 as YYEEEE. The CDR3 coding sequence is TGTGCCAGCAGCTACGGACAGGGGTCTTTTTCAGACAATGAGCAGTTCTTC. Translating it yields CASSYGQGSFSDNEQFF.

The chain is built from TRBV5-5 and TRBJ1-4; the D is unclear. The V gene lost 3 bases and the J gene lost 5 bases, with 11 bases spanning the gap. Germline CDR1 reads SGHKS; CDR2 reads YYEKEE (reference sequence). The CDR3 is made up of 14 amino acids. The CDR3: CASSWAIGNEKLFF. In DNA, the CDR3 is TGTGCCAGCAGCTGGGCCATAGGCAATGAAAAACTGTTTTTT.

V gene TRBV7-9 combines with J gene TRBJ2-7; TRBD2 aligns across 7 bases. This CDR3 region has 13 residues. Germline V CDR1 and CDR2: SEHNR, FQNEAQ (reference sequence). The J segment lost 6 bases and the V segment lost 4 bases, leaving 6 bases of the junction unmatched. The CDR3 DNA reads as TGTGCCAGCAGCTCCACTCGGGGGGTCGAGCAGTACTTC. This encodes CASSSTRGVEQYF.

The rearrangement joins TRBV30 to TRBJ1-6; tentatively, D is TRBD1 (5 bases). Germline V gene sequence: CDR1 GTSNPN, CDR2 SVGIG (reference sequence). The V gene lost 3 bases and the J gene lost 9 bases, with 18 bases spanning the gap. This CDR3 spans 15 amino acids. CDR3 in DNA: TGTGCCTGGAGCGTCGATGGGGCCATGGGTTCACCCCTCCACTTT. Translating it yields CAWSVDGAMGSPLHF.